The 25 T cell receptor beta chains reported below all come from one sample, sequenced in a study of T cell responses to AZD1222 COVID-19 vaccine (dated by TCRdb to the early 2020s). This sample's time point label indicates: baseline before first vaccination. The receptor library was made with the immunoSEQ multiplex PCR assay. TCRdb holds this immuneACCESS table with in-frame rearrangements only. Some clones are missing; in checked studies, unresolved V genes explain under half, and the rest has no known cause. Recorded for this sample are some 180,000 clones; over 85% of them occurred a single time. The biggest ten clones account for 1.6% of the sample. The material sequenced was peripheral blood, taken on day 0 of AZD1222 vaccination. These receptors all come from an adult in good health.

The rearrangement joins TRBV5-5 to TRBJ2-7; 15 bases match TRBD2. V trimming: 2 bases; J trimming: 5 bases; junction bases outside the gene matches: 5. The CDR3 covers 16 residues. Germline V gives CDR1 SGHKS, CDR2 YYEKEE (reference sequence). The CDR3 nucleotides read TGTGCCAGCAGCTTTGCCGGGACTAGCGGGGGGAACGAGCAGTACTTC. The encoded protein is CASSFAGTSGGNEQYF.

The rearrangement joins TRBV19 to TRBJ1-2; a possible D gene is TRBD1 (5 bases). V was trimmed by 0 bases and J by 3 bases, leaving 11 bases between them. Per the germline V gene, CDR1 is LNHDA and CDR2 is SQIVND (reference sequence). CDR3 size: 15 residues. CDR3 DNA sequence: TGTGCCAGTAGTATAGATAACAGGTGGGACTATGGCTACACCTTC. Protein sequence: CASSIDNRWDYGYTF.

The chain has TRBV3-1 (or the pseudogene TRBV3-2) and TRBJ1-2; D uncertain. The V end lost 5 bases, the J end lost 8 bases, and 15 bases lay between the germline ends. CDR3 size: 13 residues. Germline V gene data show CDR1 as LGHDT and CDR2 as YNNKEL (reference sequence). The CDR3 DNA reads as TGTGCCAGCAGCTTTCGGGAACGGGGAGGCTACACCTTC. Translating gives CASSFRERGGYTF.

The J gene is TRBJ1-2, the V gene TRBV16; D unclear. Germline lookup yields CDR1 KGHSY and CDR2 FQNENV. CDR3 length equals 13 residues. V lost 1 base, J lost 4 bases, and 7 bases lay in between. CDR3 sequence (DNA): TGTGCCAGCAGCCAATTGTCAATCTATGGCTACACCTTC. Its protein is CASSQLSIYGYTF.

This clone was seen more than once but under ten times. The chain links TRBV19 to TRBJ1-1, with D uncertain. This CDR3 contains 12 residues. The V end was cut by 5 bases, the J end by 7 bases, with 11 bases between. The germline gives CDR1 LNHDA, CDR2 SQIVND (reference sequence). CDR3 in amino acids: CASSPQSREAFF. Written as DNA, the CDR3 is TGTGCCAGTAGTCCCCAAAGCCGTGAAGCTTTCTTT.

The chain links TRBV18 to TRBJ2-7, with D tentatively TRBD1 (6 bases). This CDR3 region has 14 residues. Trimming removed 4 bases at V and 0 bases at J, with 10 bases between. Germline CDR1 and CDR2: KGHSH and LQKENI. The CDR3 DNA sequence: TGTGCCAGCTCACAAGGGGGATACTCCTACGAGCAGTACTTC. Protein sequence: CASSQGGYSYEQYF. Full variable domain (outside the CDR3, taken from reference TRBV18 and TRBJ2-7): NAGVMQNPRHLVRRRGQEARLRCSPMKGHSHVYWYRQLPEEGLKFMVYLQKENIIDESGMPKERFSAEFPKEGPSILRIQQVVRGDSAAYFCASSQGGYSYEQYFGPGTRLTVT.

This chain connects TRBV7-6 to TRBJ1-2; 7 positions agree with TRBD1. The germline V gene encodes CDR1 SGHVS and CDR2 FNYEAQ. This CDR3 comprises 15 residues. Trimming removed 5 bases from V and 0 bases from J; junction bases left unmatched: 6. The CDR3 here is CASSATGNSNYGYTF. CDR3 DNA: TGTGCCAGCAGCGCGACAGGGAACTCTAACTATGGCTACACCTTC.

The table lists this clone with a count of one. The CDR3 sequence: CASSVRDWYEQYF. Written as DNA, the CDR3 is TGTGCCAGCAGTGTTCGGGATTGGTACGAGCAGTACTTC. The chain is built from TRBV2 and TRBJ2-7, with a possible D match to TRBD2 (5 bases). Germline CDR1 reads SNHLY; CDR2 reads FYNNEI. The CDR3 contains 13 residues. Trimming pared 4 bases from V and 4 bases from J, leaving 11 bases between.

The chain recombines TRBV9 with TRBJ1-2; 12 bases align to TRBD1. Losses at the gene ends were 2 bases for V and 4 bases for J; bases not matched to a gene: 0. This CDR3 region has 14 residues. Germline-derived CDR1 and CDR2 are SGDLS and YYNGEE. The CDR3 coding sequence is TGTGCCAGCAGCGTGGGACAGGGGGCCTATGGCTACACCTTC. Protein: CASSVGQGAYGYTF.

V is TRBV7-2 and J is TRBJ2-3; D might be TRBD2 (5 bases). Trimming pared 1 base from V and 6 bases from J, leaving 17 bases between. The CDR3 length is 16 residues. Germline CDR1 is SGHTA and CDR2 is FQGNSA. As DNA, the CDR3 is TGTGCCAGCAGCTTAGACGGGGATCCCCTAACGGATACGCAGTATTTT. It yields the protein CASSLDGDPLTDTQYF.

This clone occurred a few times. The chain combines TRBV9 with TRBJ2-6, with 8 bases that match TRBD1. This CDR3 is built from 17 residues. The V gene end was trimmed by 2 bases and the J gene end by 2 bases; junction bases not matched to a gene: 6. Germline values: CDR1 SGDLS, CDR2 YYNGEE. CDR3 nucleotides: TGTGCCAGCAGCGTTAACAGGGGGTTGGCTGGGGCCAACGTCCTGACTTTC. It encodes CASSVNRGLAGANVLTF. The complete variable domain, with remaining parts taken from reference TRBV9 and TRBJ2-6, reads DSGVTQTPKHLITATGQRVTLRCSPRSGDLSVYWYQQSLDQGLQFLIQYYNGEERAKGNILERFSAQQFPDLHSELNLSSLELGDSALYFCASSVNRGLAGANVLTFGAGSRLTVL.

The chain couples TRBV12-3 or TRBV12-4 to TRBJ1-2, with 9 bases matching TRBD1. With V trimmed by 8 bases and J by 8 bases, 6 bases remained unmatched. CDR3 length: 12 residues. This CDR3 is CASRGTGKGYTF. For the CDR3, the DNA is TGTGCCAGCCGGGGGACAGGGAAGGGCTACACCTTC.

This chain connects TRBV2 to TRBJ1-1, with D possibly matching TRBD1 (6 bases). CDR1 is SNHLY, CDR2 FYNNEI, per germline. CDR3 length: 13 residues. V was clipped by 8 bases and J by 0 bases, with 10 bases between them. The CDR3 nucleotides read TGTGCCAGCTTAGGACAGCTGAACACTGAAGCTTTCTTT. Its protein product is CASLGQLNTEAFF.

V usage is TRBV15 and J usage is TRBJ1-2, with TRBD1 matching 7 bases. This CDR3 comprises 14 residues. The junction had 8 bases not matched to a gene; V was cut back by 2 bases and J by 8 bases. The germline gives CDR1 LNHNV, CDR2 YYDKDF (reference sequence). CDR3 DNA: TGTGCCACCAGCAGATGGATGACAGGGAGAGGCTACACCTTC. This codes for CATSRWMTGRGYTF.

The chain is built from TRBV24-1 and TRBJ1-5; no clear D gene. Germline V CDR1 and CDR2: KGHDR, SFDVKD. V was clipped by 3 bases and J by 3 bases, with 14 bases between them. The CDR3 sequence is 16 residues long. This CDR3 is CATSDPPLRLNQPQHF. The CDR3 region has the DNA TGTGCCACCAGTGATCCCCCACTCCGACTCAATCAGCCCCAGCATTTT.

This CDR3 is CASSITGILNTEAFF. For the CDR3, the DNA is TGTGCCAGCAGTATCACAGGGATTTTGAACACTGAAGCTTTCTTT. The chain joins TRBV6-5 to TRBJ1-1; the D gene is possibly TRBD1 (6 bases). The V gene lost 5 bases and the J gene lost 0 bases, with 13 bases spanning the gap. The CDR3 has 15 residues. Germline-derived CDR1 and CDR2 are MNHEY and SVGAGI.

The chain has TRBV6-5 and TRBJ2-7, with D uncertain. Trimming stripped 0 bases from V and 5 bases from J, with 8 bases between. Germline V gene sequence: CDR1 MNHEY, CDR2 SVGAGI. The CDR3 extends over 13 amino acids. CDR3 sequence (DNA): TGTGCCAGCAGTTACTCCCCATGGGACGAGCAGTACTTC. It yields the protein CASSYSPWDEQYF.

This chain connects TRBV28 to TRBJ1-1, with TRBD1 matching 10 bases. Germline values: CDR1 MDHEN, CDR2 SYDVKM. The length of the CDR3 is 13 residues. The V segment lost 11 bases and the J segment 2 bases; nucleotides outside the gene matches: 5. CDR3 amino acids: CADRGLGNTEAFF. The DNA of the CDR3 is TGTGCCGACAGGGGGCTGGGAAACACTGAAGCTTTCTTT.

CDR3 nucleotides: TGTGCCAGCAGCCCCCGGACTAATGAAAAACTGTTTTTT. Translating gives CASSPRTNEKLFF. The gene calls are TRBV7-2 and TRBJ1-4; the D is unclear. CDR1 SGHTA and CDR2 FQGNSA come from the germline V gene. The CDR3 sequence is 13 residues long. With 5 bases removed from V and 2 bases from J, the gap between germline ends came to 6 bases. Full variable domain (rest looked up from reference TRBV7-2 and TRBJ1-4): GAGVSQSPSNKVTEKGKDVELRCDPISGHTALYWYRQSLGQGLEFLIYFQGNSAPDKSGLPSDRFSAERTGGSVSTLTIQRTQQEDSAVYLCASSPRTNEKLFFGSGTQLSVL.

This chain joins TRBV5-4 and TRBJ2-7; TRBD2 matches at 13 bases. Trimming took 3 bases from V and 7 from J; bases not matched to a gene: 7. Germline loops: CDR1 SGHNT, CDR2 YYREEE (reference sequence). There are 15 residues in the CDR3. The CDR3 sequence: CASSSGLAGVREQYF. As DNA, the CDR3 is TGTGCCAGCAGCTCCGGACTAGCGGGAGTCCGGGAGCAGTACTTC.

CDR3 sequence (DNA): TGTGCCAGTAGTATAGGGGGGCCAGGGGGCATCTACGAGCAGTACTTC. Its protein product is CASSIGGPGGIYEQYF. This sequence joins TRBV19 and TRBJ2-7; 8 nucleotides match TRBD1. The CDR3 loop spans 16 amino acids. Germline-derived CDR1 and CDR2 are LNHDA and SQIVND (reference sequence). With V trimmed by 1 base and J by 3 bases, 8 bases remained unmatched.

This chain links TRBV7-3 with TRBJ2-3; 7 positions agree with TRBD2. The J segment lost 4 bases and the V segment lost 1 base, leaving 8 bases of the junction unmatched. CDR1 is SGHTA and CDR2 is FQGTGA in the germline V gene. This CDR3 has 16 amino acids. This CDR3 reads CASSLSGLAGSDTQYF. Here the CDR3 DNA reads TGTGCCAGCAGCTTAAGTGGCTTAGCGGGTTCAGATACGCAGTATTTT.

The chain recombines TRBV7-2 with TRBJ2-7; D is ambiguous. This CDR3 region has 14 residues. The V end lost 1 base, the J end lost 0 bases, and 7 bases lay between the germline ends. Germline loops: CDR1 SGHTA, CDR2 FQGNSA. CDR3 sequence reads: CASSLEGLSYEQYF. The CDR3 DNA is TGTGCCAGCAGCTTAGAGGGCCTCTCCTACGAGCAGTACTTC.

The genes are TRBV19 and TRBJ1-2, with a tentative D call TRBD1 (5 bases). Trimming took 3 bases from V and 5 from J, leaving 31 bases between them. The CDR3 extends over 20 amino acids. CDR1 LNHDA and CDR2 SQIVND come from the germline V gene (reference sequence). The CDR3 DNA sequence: TGTGCCAGTAGTATTATTCTCGTCCGGTCCGGGGCAGGTCCTCTTTATGGCTACACCTTC. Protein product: CASSIILVRSGAGPLYGYTF.

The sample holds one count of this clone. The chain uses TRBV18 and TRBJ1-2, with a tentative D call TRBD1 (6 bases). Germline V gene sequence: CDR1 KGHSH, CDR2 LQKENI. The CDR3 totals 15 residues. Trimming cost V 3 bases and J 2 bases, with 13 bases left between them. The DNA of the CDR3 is TGTGCCAGCTCACCTTCACAGGGAGGAAACTATGGCTACACCTTC. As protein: CASSPSQGGNYGYTF.